A single sample gave rise to the 21 T cell receptor beta chains below, sequenced in a study of PD-1 blockade in mismatch repair-deficient tumors. Some clones are missing from TCRdb's copy, which holds only in-frame ones; the method was immunoSEQ multiplex PCR. The sample includes about 66,000 clones, 60% to 80% seen only once; the top ten take nearly 5.5%. The input for sequencing was peripheral blood, taken 2 weeks after starting pembrolizumab. These receptors were collected from an adult with mismatch repair-deficient cancer.

This clone showed up just a few times. V gene TRBV7-9 combines with J gene TRBJ1-3; no firm D call. CDR1 and CDR2 from the germline V gene are SEHNR and FQNEAQ (reference sequence). CDR3 size: 13 residues. The V and J ends lost 1 base and 4 bases respectively, with 5 bases between them. The CDR3 DNA follows: TGTGCCAGCAGCTTAGTCGGGGGAAACACCATATATTTT. It translates to CASSLVGGNTIYF.

The chain combines TRBV4-1 with TRBJ2-2, with D possibly TRBD1 on 6 matching bases. Per germline, CDR1 MGHRA and CDR2 YSYEKL. V lost 8 bases and J 1 base, leaving 8 bases between the germline ends. The CDR3 extends over 13 amino acids. The CDR3 is CASEDRNTGELFF. The CDR3 DNA reads as TGCGCCAGCGAGGACAGGAACACCGGGGAGCTGTTTTTT.

V and J are TRBV4-3 and TRBJ2-1; D is possibly TRBD2 (5 bases). This CDR3 region has 16 residues. Germline lookup yields CDR1 LGHNA and CDR2 YSLEER. The ends were cut back, 0 bases at V and 0 bases at J, with 9 bases in the middle. CDR3 in DNA: TGCGCCAGCAGCCAAGAACCGGGGAACTCCTACAATGAGCAGTTCTTC. Its translation: CASSQEPGNSYNEQFF.

This clone showed up just a few times. The rearrangement uses TRBV10-3 and TRBJ2-3; D not certain. Trimming took off 3 bases at V and 0 bases at J, with 10 bases between the two ends. Per the germline V gene, CDR1 is ENHRY and CDR2 is SYGVKD. This CDR3 region has 15 residues. CDR3 amino acids: CAISERQPSTDTQYF. The CDR3 DNA is TGTGCCATCAGTGAAAGGCAGCCTAGCACAGATACGCAGTATTTT.

As DNA, the CDR3 is TGTGCCGCAAGGGGGGCCTCTAATGAGCAGTTCTTC. The encoded protein is CAARGASNEQFF. The rearrangement joins TRBV6-6 to TRBJ2-1; perhaps D is TRBD1 or TRBD2 (6 bases each). V was shortened by 11 bases and J by 7 bases, with 15 bases between the two germline ends. This CDR3 contains 12 residues. Germline CDR1 MNHNY, CDR2 SVGAGI (reference sequence).

This clone has just a few counts. The sample has other DNA sequences that encode this CDR3 too. This chain connects TRBV14 to TRBJ2-3; D is perhaps TRBD2 (6 bases). This CDR3 has 15 amino acids. The germline V gene has CDR1 SGHDN and CDR2 FVKESK. With 3 bases removed from V and 0 bases from J, the gap between germline ends came to 10 bases. CDR3 loop: CASSQQLASTDTQYF. Written as DNA, the CDR3 is TGTGCCAGCAGCCAGCAACTAGCCAGCACAGATACGCAGTATTTT.

This clone was picked up one time. Lacking the conserved final phenylalanine or tryptophan, this CDR3 likely reflects a read error. J is TRBJ1-1 and V is TRBV10-3; D unresolved. V was trimmed by 5 bases and J by 4 bases, leaving 8 bases between them. This CDR3 spans 12 amino acids. CDR1 ENHRY and CDR2 SYGVKD come from the germline V gene. CDR3 region: CAISPTSTEAFS. CDR3 nucleotides: TGTGCCATCAGTCCTACGTCCACTGAAGCTTTCTCT.

In its sample, this clone was seen many times. The chain recombines TRBV14 with TRBJ1-1, with a weak D call TRBD1 (6 bases). V shed 3 bases and J shed 3 bases, with 11 bases lying between them. This CDR3 contains 14 residues. Per germline, CDR1 SGHDN and CDR2 FVKESK. CDR3 amino acids: CASSQQGRYTEAFF. For the CDR3, the DNA is TGTGCCAGCAGCCAGCAGGGGAGGTACACTGAAGCTTTCTTT.

The chain uses TRBV28 and TRBJ2-7, with TRBD1 matching 9 bases. Unmatched junction bases numbered 8, after V lost 6 bases and J lost 2 bases. Germline values: CDR1 MDHEN, CDR2 SYDVKM. CDR3 size: 15 residues. In DNA, the CDR3 is TGTGCCAGCAGAGATCCCGGGACAGGGACCTACGAGCAGTACTTC. It yields the protein CASRDPGTGTYEQYF.

This clone was seen only once. Within the sample, other DNA sequences also encode this same CDR3. The gene calls are TRBV7-8 and TRBJ1-1, with D tentatively TRBD1 (5 bases). Germline CDR1 is SGHVS and CDR2 is FQNEAQ. The length of the CDR3 is 13 residues. Trimming cost V 5 bases and J 5 bases, with 12 bases left between them. This CDR3 is CASSRTRETEAFF. In nucleotides, the CDR3 is TGTGCCAGCAGCCGTACCAGGGAGACTGAAGCTTTCTTT.

The genes are TRBV19 and TRBJ1-1; maybe TRBD1 (6 bases). The CDR3 spans 16 residues. Trimming cost V 7 bases and J 5 bases, with 23 bases left between them. CDR1 and CDR2 (germline): LNHDA, SQIVND (reference sequence). The DNA for the CDR3 is TGTGCCAGTAACCACGCAGAAGGGGGGCCCCGGACTGAAGCTTTCTTT. Protein: CASNHAEGGPRTEAFF.

The chain carries TRBV29-1 and TRBJ2-1; maybe TRBD1 (6 bases). V lost 5 bases and J 10 bases, leaving 15 bases between the germline ends. Germline lookup yields CDR1 SQVTM and CDR2 ANQGSEA. The CDR3 contains 12 residues. The CDR3: CSVRPTGREQFF. CDR3 nucleotides: TGCAGCGTTCGACCGACAGGAAGGGAGCAGTTCTTC.

The chain recombines TRBV5-1 with TRBJ2-1; D unclear. The germline gives CDR1 SGHRS, CDR2 YFSETQ. V gave up 1 base and J gave up 0 bases, with 5 bases separating them. The CDR3 has 14 residues. CDR3 nucleotides: TGCGCCAGCAGCTTGTACGGCTCCTACAATGAGCAGTTCTTC. Translation gives CASSLYGSYNEQFF.

The chain combines TRBV12-5 with TRBJ2-2; TRBD2 matches 16 bases. The germline V gene has CDR1 LGHNT and CDR2 FRNRAP. This CDR3 is built from 21 residues. Trimming removed 6 bases from V and 3 bases from J; junction bases left unmatched: 16. The CDR3 DNA is TGTGCTAGTGGCTCCAGGAAGCTGGGACTAGCGGGAGGGACGGACACCGGGGAGCTGTTTTTT. Its translation is CASGSRKLGLAGGTDTGELFF.

The chain joins TRBV14 to TRBJ2-1; D might be TRBD1 or TRBD2, each matching 5 bases. Germline V gene sequence: CDR1 SGHDN, CDR2 FVKESK. The V gene lost 0 bases and the J gene lost 3 bases, with 18 bases spanning the gap. The CDR3 contains 18 residues. CDR3 nucleotides: TGTGCCAGCAGCCAAGATGGGACCCTTGTAGACATCTACAATGAGCAGTTCTTC. Amino acid sequence: CASSQDGTLVDIYNEQFF.

CDR3 region: CASSQEFTGIETGELFF. The CDR3 nucleotides are TGTGCCAGCAGCCAAGAGTTTACAGGGATCGAAACCGGGGAGCTGTTTTTT. The chain links TRBV5-4 to TRBJ2-2; perhaps TRBD1 as D (6 bases). This CDR3 contains 17 residues. The V gene's germline CDR1 is SGHNT and CDR2 YYREEE (reference sequence). Trimming removed 4 bases from V and 5 bases from J, with 21 bases in between. Full variable domain (remainder filled in from reference TRBV5-4 and TRBJ2-2): ETGVTQSPTHLIKTRGQQVTLRCSSQSGHNTVSWYQQALGQGPQFIFQYYREEENGRGNFPPRFSGLQFPNYSSELNVNALELDDSALYLCASSQEFTGIETGELFFGEGSRLTVL.

The J gene is TRBJ2-1, the V gene TRBV7-9; D is unresolved. The CDR3 contains 17 residues. The V end lost 1 base, the J end lost 7 bases, and 20 bases lay between the germline ends. Germline CDR1 is SEHNR and CDR2 is FQNEAQ (reference sequence). The CDR3 loop reads CASSLESWGYPRNEQFF. DNA of the CDR3: TGTGCCAGCAGCTTAGAGTCATGGGGTTATCCTAGGAATGAGCAGTTCTTC.

The chain couples TRBV9 to TRBJ1-2; 9 bases map to TRBD1. This CDR3 comprises 15 residues. Looked up from germline, CDR1 is SGDLS and CDR2 is YYNGEE. V was clipped by 3 bases and J by 1 base; unmatched bases: 4. The CDR3 loop reads CASSGGTGLNYGYTF. As DNA, the CDR3 is TGTGCCAGCAGCGGCGGGACAGGGCTTAACTATGGCTACACCTTC.

In its sample, this clone ranks as medium-sized (0.01 to 0.1%). CDR3 sequence: CASSPGQGGNQPQHF. The CDR3 DNA follows: TGTGCCAGCTCACCGGGACAGGGGGGCAATCAGCCCCAGCATTTT. The chain joins TRBV18 to TRBJ1-5; 11 bases line up with TRBD1. V trimming: 3 bases; J trimming: 2 bases; junction bases outside the gene matches: 0. Germline CDR1 and CDR2: KGHSH and LQKENI. The CDR3 extends over 15 amino acids.

V gene TRBV5-1 combines with J gene TRBJ1-3; 7 positions match TRBD1. V lost 3 bases to trimming and J lost 0 bases; unmatched junction nucleotides: 9. Looked up from germline, CDR1 is SGHRS and CDR2 is YFSETQ. The CDR3 has 17 residues. The CDR3: CASSSSPQGNSGNTIYF. The CDR3 region has the DNA TGCGCCAGCAGCTCCTCGCCACAGGGGAACTCTGGAAACACCATATATTTT. Drawing the rest from reference TRBV5-1 and TRBJ1-3, the complete variable domain is KAGVTQTPRYLIKTRGQQVTLSCSPISGHRSVSWYQQTPGQGLQFLFEYFSETQRNKGNFPGRFSGRQFSNSRSEMNVSTLELGDSALYLCASSSSPQGNSGNTIYFGEGSWLTVV.

The J gene is TRBJ2-3, the V gene TRBV5-6; 12 bases line up with TRBD1. Germline CDR1 is SGHDT and CDR2 is YYEEEE. The trim removed 4 bases at V and 5 bases at J, leaving 8 bases unmatched. This CDR3 spans 16 amino acids. CDR3 DNA sequence: TGTGCCAGCAGCGGCAGGGGACAGGGGGCAAGAGATACGCAGTATTTT. Its translation is CASSGRGQGARDTQYF.